This entry describes one T cell receptor (beta chain). The record originates from a study of blood T cell repertoires in COVID-19. Overall study: Samples came from the United States, Italy and Spain, spanning acute and convalescent COVID-19.

Per the study methods: Amplified reference gene primers provided the basis for estimating nucleated cell counts. Some clones are missing from TCRdb's copy, which holds only in-frame ones; the method was immunoSEQ multiplex PCR. V, J and clone size were drawn from that table, and D and trimming were deduced from the DNA. This sample carries 50,000 to 75,000 clones, roughly 86% of them seen once, and the ten largest clones take approximately 1.5%. The CDR3 sequence is 14 residues long. Germline lookup yields CDR1 SGHKS and CDR2 YYEKEE (reference sequence). The V and J ends lost 4 bases and 2 bases, in that order; junction bases with no gene match: 4.

Material for sequencing was peripheral blood. The chain has TRBV5-5 and TRBJ2-3; TRBD1 matches at 7 bases. This clonotype originated in a man aged 55 to 69 with acute or convalescent COVID-19. The CDR3 DNA reads as TGTGCCAGCAGCGCCACAGGGGCCACAGATACGCAGTATTTT. It yields the protein CASSATGATDTQYF.